This TCR beta chain emerged from a study of siplizumab effects on memory and regulatory T cells. The study's findings and limits: There were only a minor fraction of alloreactive clones that mapped to unstimulated subsets. Proliferating Tregs taken from siplizumab cultures were not shown to have a confirmed suppressive function.

About this clone itself: Its antigen is currently unknown.

V lost 5 bases and J 9 bases, leaving 19 bases between the germline ends. Germline CDR1 reads MNHEY; CDR2 reads SMNVEV (reference sequence). This CDR3 region has 14 residues. The repertoire was sequenced with immunoSEQ multiplex PCR; TCRdb's copy has only in-frame clones and lacks some. Of about 56,000 clones listed, around 97% are singletons. The chain combines TRBV27 with TRBJ2-5; a weak D match, TRBD2 (6 bases). The receptor comes from a human donor in good health. Input material: naive CD8+ T cells sorted from blood. The CDR3 reads CASSPLEDGEAQYF. The CDR3 DNA follows: TGTGCCAGCAGTCCCCTCGAGGACGGGGAGGCCCAGTACTTC.